Each of the 23 T cell receptor beta chains below was sequenced from the same sample in a study of OX40 agonist ivuxolimab in advanced cancers. Data came from immunoSEQ multiplex PCR; TCRdb stores just in-frame clones and leaves some out. The data contain 70,000 or so clones, about 90% of them seen just once; the ten biggest clones take up 10%. The starting material was CD4+ or CD8+ T cells sorted from blood, obtained in a trial of the OX40 agonist ivuxolimab. Receptor source: an adult with an advanced solid tumor such as melanoma, head and neck, liver or kidney cancer.

This chain joins TRBV7-2 and TRBJ2-7; a possible D gene is TRBD2 (6 bases). The CDR3 has 15 amino acids. Trimming left V 4 bases short and J 7 bases short, with 20 bases between. Looked up from germline, CDR1 is SGHTA and CDR2 is FQGNSA. CDR3 region: CASSSRRSGVQEQYF. CDR3 DNA sequence: TGTGCCAGCAGCTCAAGGCGGTCGGGAGTGCAAGAGCAGTACTTC.

This sequence joins TRBV7-8 and TRBJ2-1, with 7 positions matching TRBD2. V lost 3 bases and J lost 0; bases outside the gene matches: 5. The germline V gene has CDR1 SGHVS and CDR2 FQNEAQ. The CDR3 is 16 residues long. CDR3 DNA sequence: TGTGCCAGCAGCTTCCTCTCTAGCGGCTCCTACAATGAGCAGTTCTTC. This codes for CASSFLSSGSYNEQFF.

The chain recombines TRBV11-2 with TRBJ1-2; TRBD1 agrees at 9 bases. The germline V gene encodes CDR1 SGHAT and CDR2 FQNNGV. V was clipped by 5 bases and J by 8 bases; unmatched bases: 6. The CDR3 has 13 residues. The CDR3, as DNA: TGTGCCAGCAGCCCCGGGACAGGGCGCGGCTACACCTTC. Amino acid sequence: CASSPGTGRGYTF.

The chain is built from TRBV5-4 and TRBJ2-7; TRBD1 matches 7 bases. This CDR3 is 14 amino acids long. Germline V gene lookup returns CDR1 SGHNT and CDR2 YYREEE (reference sequence). Trimming removed 4 bases from V and 3 bases from J; junction bases left unmatched: 7. CDR3 sequence reads: CASSHRDRIYEQYF. CDR3 in DNA: TGTGCCAGCAGCCACCGGGACAGAATCTACGAGCAGTACTTC.

The genes are TRBV7-2 and TRBJ1-2; 7 bases match TRBD1. Trimming at V came to 5 bases and at J to 4 bases, leaving 7 bases not matched to a gene. The CDR3 spans 14 residues. The germline V gene has CDR1 SGHTA and CDR2 FQGNSA. The CDR3 DNA reads TGTGCCAGCAGCCCTCCCGGGACAGCCTATGGCTACACCTTC. The encoded protein is CASSPPGTAYGYTF.

The chain employs TRBV14 and TRBJ1-2; unclear D gene. Germline CDR1 SGHDN, CDR2 FVKESK. This CDR3 spans 14 amino acids. Trimming took 2 bases from V and 0 from J, leaving 7 bases between them. The CDR3 loop reads CASSQQNSNYGYTF. The CDR3 nucleotides read TGTGCCAGCAGCCAACAGAATTCTAACTATGGCTACACCTTC.

The CDR3 protein is CASSLRGRVWGRETQYF. The CDR3 coding sequence is TGTGCCAGCAGTTTAAGGGGAAGGGTTTGGGGAAGGGAGACCCAGTACTTC. V is TRBV27 and J is TRBJ2-5, with TRBD1 as a possible D gene (5 bases). The CDR3 extends over 17 amino acids. V was shortened by 2 bases and J by 5 bases, with 21 bases between the two germline ends. Germline CDR1 reads MNHEY; CDR2 reads SMNVEV (reference sequence).

The V call is TRBV19, the J call TRBJ1-2; 7 bases map to TRBD1. The CDR3 length is 14 residues. The V segment lost 2 bases and the J segment 5 bases; nucleotides outside the gene matches: 5. Germline V gives CDR1 LNHDA, CDR2 SQIVND (reference sequence). The DNA for the CDR3 is TGTGCCAGTAGTATAACCGGGACAGATTATGGCTACACCTTC. It yields the protein CASSITGTDYGYTF.

The J gene is TRBJ2-6, the V gene TRBV2, with 9 bases lining up with TRBD2. Germline lookup yields CDR1 SNHLY and CDR2 FYNNEI. Trimming cost V 8 bases and J 1 base; bases outside gene matches: 6. CDR3 length equals 16 residues. The DNA of the CDR3 is TGTGCCAGCGAACGCGGGAGGGTTTCTGGGGCCAACGTCCTGACTTTC. This gives the protein CASERGRVSGANVLTF.

The count of this clone is one. This rearrangement joins TRBV9 to TRBJ1-3; D ambiguous. CDR3 length: 15 amino acids. Deletions cut 0 bases from V and 0 bases from J, with 7 bases between. From germline, CDR1 is SGDLS and CDR2 YYNGEE. Written as DNA, the CDR3 is TGTGCCAGCAGCGTAGAAGGCTTCTCTGGAAACACCATATATTTT. This encodes CASSVEGFSGNTIYF.

V is TRBV19 and J is TRBJ2-1; 12 bases fit TRBD2. Germline values: CDR1 LNHDA, CDR2 SQIVND (reference sequence). This CDR3 is built from 15 residues. J was trimmed by 7 bases and V by 8 bases; bases with no gene match: 9. CDR3 DNA sequence: TGTGCCAGTCATCTAGCGGGAGGGCCGGGGAATGAGCAGTTCTTC. Residues: CASHLAGGPGNEQFF.

The chain is built from TRBV28 and TRBJ1-2; 8 positions agree with TRBD1. This CDR3 spans 13 amino acids. V was clipped by 8 bases and J by 4 bases; unmatched bases: 6. In germline, CDR1 is MDHEN, CDR2 SYDVKM. The chain's CDR3 is CASGTGLRYGYTF. The CDR3 DNA is TGTGCCAGCGGGACAGGTCTTCGCTATGGCTACACCTTC.

V usage is TRBV10-3 and J usage is TRBJ1-1; a possible D gene is TRBD1 (6 bases). Germline loops: CDR1 ENHRY, CDR2 SYGVKD. The CDR3 contains 14 residues. V lost 2 bases and J 2 bases, leaving 9 bases between the germline ends. DNA of the CDR3: TGTGCCATCAGTGAGATACAGGGAAACACTGAAGCTTTCTTT. Translating gives CAISEIQGNTEAFF.

The chain carries TRBV19 and TRBJ1-5; D remains ambiguous. The CDR3 covers 14 residues. Per the germline V gene, CDR1 is LNHDA and CDR2 is SQIVND (reference sequence). Trimming cost V 5 bases and J 5 bases, with 13 bases left between them. The CDR3 sequence: CASSRPAHDQPQHF. The CDR3 DNA sequence: TGTGCCAGTAGTCGCCCAGCCCACGATCAGCCCCAGCATTTT.

The CDR3 sequence is CAISYLAGSYNEQFF. CDR3 in DNA: TGTGCCATCAGTTACCTAGCGGGGTCCTACAATGAGCAGTTCTTC. The V call is TRBV10-3, the J call TRBJ2-1; 9 positions match TRBD2. J was trimmed by 1 base and V by 5 bases; bases with no gene match: 3. The CDR3 covers 15 residues. Germline CDR1 is ENHRY and CDR2 is SYGVKD.

With regard to this clone: The same CDR3 can be traced to other DNA sequences in this sample. The chain uses TRBV6-5 and TRBJ2-7; either TRBD1 or TRBD2 may fit D (5 bases each). Germline V gene lookup returns CDR1 MNHEY and CDR2 SVGAGI. Trimming took 6 bases from V and 0 from J, leaving 9 bases between them. The CDR3 totals 13 residues. In DNA, the CDR3 is TGTGCCAGCAGGTCAGGGAGCTCCTACGAGCAGTACTTC. Protein sequence: CASRSGSSYEQYF.

The table lists this clone with a count of one. The rearrangement links TRBV7-2 to TRBJ2-3, with TRBD2 matching 9 bases. Germline V gene lookup returns CDR1 SGHTA and CDR2 FQGNSA. V gave up 6 bases and J gave up 4 bases; unmatched junction bases: 8. The CDR3 is 15 amino acids. As DNA, the CDR3 is TGTGCCAGCAGTCAGGCGGGAGGGCGTGCAGATACGCAGTATTTT. Amino acid sequence: CASSQAGGRADTQYF.

The genes are TRBV11-3 and TRBJ1-3; D is perhaps TRBD1 (6 bases). The V gene's germline CDR1 is SGHNT and CDR2 YENEEA. This CDR3 has 15 residues. Trimming pared 5 bases from V and 0 bases from J, leaving 11 bases between. The CDR3 DNA reads TGTGCCAGCAGCACCCGACAGGACTCTGGAAACACCATATATTTT. It yields the protein CASSTRQDSGNTIYF.

The table lists this clone with a count of one. V usage is TRBV19 and J usage is TRBJ1-4, with a tentative D call TRBD1 (6 bases). Per the germline V gene, CDR1 is LNHDA and CDR2 is SQIVND (reference sequence). The V end was cut by 4 bases, the J end by 7 bases, with 16 bases between. There are 15 residues in the CDR3. The CDR3: CASSTTGSLSEKLFF. CDR3 bases: TGTGCCAGTAGTACCACAGGGTCCCTGAGTGAAAAACTGTTTTTT.

V is TRBV4-1 and J is TRBJ1-2, with TRBD1 as a possible D gene (6 bases). Germline CDR1 is MGHRA and CDR2 is YSYEKL. There are 16 residues in the CDR3. The V and J ends lost 1 base and 1 base respectively, with 13 bases between them. CDR3 DNA: TGCGCCAGCAGCCAAGTCGGGGGGCGTCTTAACTATGGCTACACCTTC. Amino acids: CASSQVGGRLNYGYTF.

Concerning this clone: At one boundary the junction diverges from the germline segment, which might be a read error. The CDR3 protein is CASSLAFIGAAGNTEAFF. The CDR3 DNA follows: TGTGCCAGCAGCTTAGCGTTTATTGGGGCTGCAGGGAACACTGAAGCTTTTTTT. The chain recombines TRBV7-2 with TRBJ1-1; a possible D gene is TRBD1 (5 bases). CDR1 is SGHTA and CDR2 is FQGNSA in the germline V gene. This CDR3 region has 18 residues.

The CDR3 sequence: CASSLSGAAYEQYF. CDR3 coding DNA: TGCGCCAGCAGCTTGTCAGGCGCCGCCTACGAGCAGTACTTC. The J gene is TRBJ2-5, the V gene TRBV5-1; D remains ambiguous. TRBJ2-7 explains the end of the DNA better; the J call may be wrong. Germline V gene sequence: CDR1 SGHRS, CDR2 YFSETQ. CDR3 size: 14 residues.

The rearrangement links TRBV6-5 to TRBJ1-4; D possibly corresponds to TRBD1 (6 bases). This CDR3 spans 12 amino acids. The germline gives CDR1 MNHEY, CDR2 SVGAGI. Trimming stripped 5 bases from V and 8 bases from J, with 9 bases between. CDR3 DNA sequence: TGTGCCAGCAGTCCCCAGGGGGAAAAACTGTTTTTT. Translation gives CASSPQGEKLFF.